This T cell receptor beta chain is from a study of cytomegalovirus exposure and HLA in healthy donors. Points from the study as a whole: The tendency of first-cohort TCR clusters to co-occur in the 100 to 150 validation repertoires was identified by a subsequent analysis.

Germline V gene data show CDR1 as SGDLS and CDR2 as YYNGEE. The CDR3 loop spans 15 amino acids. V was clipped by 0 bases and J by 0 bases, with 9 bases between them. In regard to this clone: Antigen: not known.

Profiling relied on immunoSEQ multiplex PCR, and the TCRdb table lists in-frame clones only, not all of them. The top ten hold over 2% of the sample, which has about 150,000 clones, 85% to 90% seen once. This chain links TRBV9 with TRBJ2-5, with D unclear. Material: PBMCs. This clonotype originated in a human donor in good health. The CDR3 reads CASSVAPADQETQYF. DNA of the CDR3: TGTGCCAGCAGCGTAGCCCCGGCGGACCAAGAGACCCAGTACTTC.